Here is one T cell receptor (beta chain) with its context. The antigen is undetermined. Per germline, CDR1 SGHNT and CDR2 YENEEA. The CDR3 totals 18 residues. V lost 0 bases and J lost 3; bases outside the gene matches: 7. Primers for the PCR totalled 60 Vbeta and 13 Jbeta. Assay: immunoSEQ multiplex PCR; the TCRdb copy retains only in-frame clones and omits some. The data contain around 70,000 clones, more than 75% of them singletons. The record originates from a study of cytomegalovirus exposure and HLA in healthy donors. General study results and limits: Cytomegalovirus-associated status was assigned to approximately 160 TCR beta chains. Reportedly, TCR beta sequences accurately predicted HLA-A and HLA-B alleles in most subjects.

Sequencing input: PBMCs. The TCR was taken from a male donor in good health and CMV-seropositive. This chain links TRBV11-3 with TRBJ2-1, with 11 bases identical to TRBD1. Here the CDR3 DNA reads TGTGCCAGCAGCTTAGACGGGATGGGGACAGGGGGCTACAATGAGCAGTTCTTC. Its translation: CASSLDGMGTGGYNEQFF.